This is a list of T cell receptor beta chains from one sample in a study of T cell repertoires in cytomegalovirus infection. TCRdb reprocessed the reads via MiXCR and lists one record per CDR3 protein. The sample contains around 100,000 distinct CDR3 sequences, approximately 16% of which appear only once. Sample: PBMCs. The receptors shown here come from a human donor in good health (CMV status not recorded). Some clones in this sample may be carry-over from other donors' samples. The conserved cysteine and the conserved F or W are not part of the CDR3 here. D genes are given only for firm matches.

j_gene | v_gene | d_gene | CDR3aa
TRBJ1-2 | TRBV12-3/TRBV12-4 | . | ASRLSGDGYT
TRBJ2-5 | TRBV7-2 | TRBD2 | ASSFGLAGGETQY
TRBJ1-1 | TRBV7-2 | . | ASSSRDKLWAF
TRBJ2-6 | TRBV6-2/TRBV6-3 | TRBD1 | ASSTRDRGQYGANVLT
TRBJ1-2 | TRBV7-9 | . | ASSLDRGSVGLRYT
TRBJ1-5 | TRBV7-6 | TRBD1 | ASSQEPQGASNQPQH
TRBJ1-1 | TRBV5-1 | TRBD1 | ASGDSSNTEAF
TRBJ2-2 | TRBV7-6 | . | ASSWTVGELF
TRBJ2-3 | TRBV7-3 | . | ASSPQGGGRADTQY
TRBJ1-1 | TRBV28 | . | ASKPGPTNTEAF
TRBJ2-7 | TRBV7-9 | . | ASSLDQGSSYEQY
TRBJ1-1 | TRBV7-8 | TRBD1 | ASSSPSDRERTEAF
TRBJ1-2 | TRBV6-1 | . | ASSELGSIPVTYGYT
TRBJ2-3 | TRBV2 | . | ASSEARGYQNSGDTQY
TRBJ1-1 | TRBV18 | . | ASSPPGSDTEAF
TRBJ2-1 | TRBV28 | . | AIGTPSYNEQF
TRBJ1-2 | TRBV7-6 | TRBD1 | ASSRDRGPGGYT
TRBJ1-1 | TRBV19 | . | ATRNGGRNTEAF
TRBJ1-1 | TRBV30 | . | AWSRGWRTEAF
TRBJ2-1 | TRBV20-1 | TRBD2 | SASPTSGNQF
TRBJ2-7 | TRBV12-3/TRBV12-4 | TRBD2 | ASSLAKLAGDYEQY
TRBJ2-2 | TRBV6-1 | TRBD1 | ASSEEPGQTTGELF
TRBJ1-1 | TRBV20-1 | TRBD1 | STGRGQLNTEAF
TRBJ2-5 | TRBV18 | TRBD1 | ASSTGTGGGETQY
TRBJ1-1 | TRBV20-1 | . | SAFDSRNTEAF
TRBJ2-5 | TRBV7-2 | . | ASSSAVGRETQY
TRBJ1-2 | TRBV12-5 | TRBD1 | ASAAPRDRPVIYGYT
TRBJ2-3 | TRBV18 | . | ASSKQGPTDTQY
TRBJ2-4 | TRBV27 | TRBD2 | ASSPGLAGGPTKNIQY
TRBJ2-1 | TRBV6-5 | . | ASRHLWGALHEQF
TRBJ2-4 | TRBV19 | . | ATAVSGQTAHIQY
TRBJ2-4 | TRBV7-8 | TRBD2 | ASSPSRLAGLAKNIQY
TRBJ2-3 | TRBV7-2 | TRBD2 | ASSLNLAGGPGNTDTQY
TRBJ1-1 | TRBV7-6 | . | ASSLGQGKSNTEAF
TRBJ2-2 | TRBV20-1 | TRBD2 | SALAGTSGGSNTGELF
TRBJ2-3 | TRBV20-1 | TRBD2 | SATRPPRGGLDTQY
TRBJ2-1 | TRBV7-9 | TRBD2 | ASSLAKPRTGSGDNEQF
TRBJ1-5 | TRBV9 | . | ASSPLGGGEPQH
TRBJ2-2 | TRBV6-2/TRBV6-3 | TRBD1 | ASTQTGPNTGELF
TRBJ2-6 | TRBV14 | . | ASSFRGSSGANVLT